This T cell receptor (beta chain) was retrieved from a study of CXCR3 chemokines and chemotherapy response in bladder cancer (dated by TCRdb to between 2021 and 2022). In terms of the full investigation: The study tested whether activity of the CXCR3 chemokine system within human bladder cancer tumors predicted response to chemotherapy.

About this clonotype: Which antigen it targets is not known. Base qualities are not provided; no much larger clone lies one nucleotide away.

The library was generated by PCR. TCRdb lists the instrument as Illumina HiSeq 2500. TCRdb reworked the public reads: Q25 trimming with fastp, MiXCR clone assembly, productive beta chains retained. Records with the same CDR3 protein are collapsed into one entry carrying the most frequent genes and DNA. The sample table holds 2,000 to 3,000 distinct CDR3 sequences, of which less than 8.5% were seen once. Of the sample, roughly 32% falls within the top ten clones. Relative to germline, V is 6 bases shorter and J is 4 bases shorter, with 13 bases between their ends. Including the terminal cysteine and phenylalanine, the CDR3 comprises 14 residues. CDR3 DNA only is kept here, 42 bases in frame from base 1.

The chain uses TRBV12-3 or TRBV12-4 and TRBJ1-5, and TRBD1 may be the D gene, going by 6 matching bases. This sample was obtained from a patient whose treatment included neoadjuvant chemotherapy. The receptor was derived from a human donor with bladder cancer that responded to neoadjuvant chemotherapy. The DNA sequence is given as TGTGCCAGCAGCCAGGGGCAGGGGAATCAGCCCCAGCATTTT. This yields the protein CASSQGQGNQPQHF.